Listed below are T cell receptor beta chains from one sample, sequenced in a study of CD8+ T cells in alopecia areata. The table came from immunoSEQ multiplex PCR; TCRdb's copy has only in-frame clones and leaves some out. The data contain about 120,000 clones, roughly 50% of them singletons. Sequenced material: CD4+ T cells sorted from blood, taken at week 24, from a patient treated with tofacitinib. Source of these receptors: a human donor with alopecia areata. Both conserved end residues are part of each CDR3. A D gene is named only where the DNA matches it firmly. Some rows mark clone size as missing; the rest say once, few, many or name a class of expanded clone.

J	size	V	D	DNA	CDR3
TRBJ1-6	NA	TRBV29-1	NA	TGCAGCGTGGGGGACGGGGGTTCACCCCTCCACTTT	CSVGDGGSPLHF
TRBJ1-5	once	TRBV6-5	NA	TGTGCCAGCAGTTACTCTGGGGAGCCCAATCAGCCCCAGCATTTT	CASSYSGEPNQPQHF
TRBJ2-1	NA	TRBV5-1	TRBD2	TGCGCCAGCAGCTTGCGGCTAGCGGATCACAATGAGCAGTTCTTC	CASSLRLADHNEQFF
TRBJ1-2	NA	TRBV30	NA	TGTGCCTGGAGTGAAACGGGGGGCTCCGGCTATGGCTACACCTTC	CAWSETGGSGYGYTF
TRBJ2-5	NA	TRBV7-3	TRBD2	TGTGCCAGCAGCTTAAACGGGGGGGCGAGGACCCAGTACTTC	CASSLNGGARTQYF
TRBJ1-5	few	TRBV6-1	TRBD1	TGTGCCAGCAGCTACAGGGGAGAGGGCAATCAGCCCCAGCATTTT	CASSYRGEGNQPQHF
TRBJ2-1	few	TRBV5-1	NA	TGCGCCAGCAGCTATAACGACAGGACCTCCCAGCAGTTCTTC	CASSYNDRTSQQFF
TRBJ1-2	NA	TRBV30	NA	TGTGCCTGGAGTAACCAGTATGGCTACACCTTC	CAWSNQYGYTF
TRBJ1-2	few	TRBV18	NA	TGTGCCAGCTCACCACCTGCCAGGGAAGGTGGCTACACCTTC	CASSPPAREGGYTF
TRBJ2-7	NA	TRBV29-1	TRBD1	TGCAGCGTTAGGGGACAGGTTAAGGGGGAGCAGTACTTC	CSVRGQVKGEQYF
TRBJ2-5	once	TRBV5-6	NA	TGTGCCAGCAGCTTGGGACAGCAAGAGACCCAGTACTTC	CASSLGQQETQYF
TRBJ1-6	few	TRBV12-5	NA	TGTGCTAGTGGTTTGTGGGAGGCTAATTCACCCCTCCACTTT	CASGLWEANSPLHF
TRBJ2-3	NA	TRBV2	NA	TGTGCCAGCAGTGAAGGGACTTACACAGATACGCAGTATTTT	CASSEGTYTDTQYF
TRBJ2-1	NA	TRBV7-9	TRBD2	TGTGCCAGCAGCTTAGTCGGGACTAGCGACAATGAGCAGTTCTTC	CASSLVGTSDNEQFF